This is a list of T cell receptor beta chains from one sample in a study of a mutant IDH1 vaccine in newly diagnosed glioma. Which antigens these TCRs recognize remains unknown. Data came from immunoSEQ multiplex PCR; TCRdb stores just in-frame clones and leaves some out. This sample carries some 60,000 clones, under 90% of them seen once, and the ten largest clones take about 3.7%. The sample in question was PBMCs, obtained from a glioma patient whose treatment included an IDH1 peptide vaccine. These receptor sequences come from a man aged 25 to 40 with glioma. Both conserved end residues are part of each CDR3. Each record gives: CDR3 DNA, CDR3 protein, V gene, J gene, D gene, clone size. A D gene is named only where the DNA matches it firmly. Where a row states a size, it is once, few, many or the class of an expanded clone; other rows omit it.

TGCAGCGTTGATCGAGTAGGGAACACTGAAGCTTTCTTT	CSVDRVGNTEAFF	TRBV29-1	TRBJ1-1	NA	NA
TGTGCCAGCAGGTCTTATTGGGGGAGCAATCAGCCCCAGCATTTT	CASRSYWGSNQPQHF	TRBV27	TRBJ1-5	NA	NA
TGTGCCAGCAGTGCCGGCCACTTCTACGAGCAGTACTTC	CASSAGHFYEQYF	TRBV9	TRBJ2-7	NA	NA
TGCAGTGCTAGAGAGGGCGCTGAGCAGTTCTTC	CSAREGAEQFF	TRBV20-1	TRBJ2-1	NA	NA
TGCGCCAGCAGCTGGACCACAGGGTTGGAGACCCAGTACTTC	CASSWTTGLETQYF	TRBV5-1	TRBJ2-5	NA	NA
TGTGCCAGCAGCTTAATGTCAGACACAGATACGCAGTATTTT	CASSLMSDTDTQYF	TRBV7-2	TRBJ2-3	NA	NA
TGTGCCAGCAGCCCCCGACAGGTTGCGGAACAGCCCCAGCATTTT	CASSPRQVAEQPQHF	TRBV4-2	TRBJ1-5	NA	NA
TGTGCCAGCAGCTTAGATCAATCGTGGGGGACATCCTCCCAAGAGACCCAGTACTTC	CASSLDQSWGTSSQETQYF	TRBV7-2	TRBJ2-5	NA	NA
TGTGCCAGCAGCCCCCGGGGACAGATACAAGAGACCCAGTACTTC	CASSPRGQIQETQYF	TRBV7-9	TRBJ2-5	TRBD1	NA
TGTGCCACCAGCAGAGCCCCGGGACTAGCGGGAGGTGAGCAGTTCTTC	CATSRAPGLAGGEQFF	TRBV15	TRBJ2-1	TRBD2	NA
TGCAGCGTTGAAAGAGATACGCAGTATTTT	CSVERDTQYF	TRBV29-1	TRBJ2-3	NA	NA
TGTGCCAGCAGCCCGGGCCCCCGTTACAATGAGCAGTTCTTC	CASSPGPRYNEQFF	TRBV5-4	TRBJ2-1	NA	NA
TGTGCCATCAGCTCCGGGACAGGGAAAGGGCAAGAGACCCAGTACTTC	CAISSGTGKGQETQYF	TRBV10-3	TRBJ2-5	TRBD1	NA
TGCAGTGCTCCCGGGACCCACAACTTC	CSAPGTHNF	TRBV20-1	TRBJ2-7	NA	NA
TGTGCCAGCAGTGAGGCAGGAAATGGCTACACCTTC	CASSEAGNGYTF	TRBV2	TRBJ1-2	NA	few
TGCAGTGCTAGAGGAGGGGTAGGGCAGTACTTC	CSARGGVGQYF	TRBV20-1	TRBJ2-7	NA	NA
TGTGCCAGCAGTGGGACTAGGGGGAATCACAAGTACTTC	CASSGTRGNHKYF	TRBV2	TRBJ2-5	NA	NA
TGTGCCAGCAGGGTAGACAGGGGAGGCTATGGCTACACCTTC	CASRVDRGGYGYTF	TRBV2	TRBJ1-2	TRBD1	NA
TGTGCCAGCAGCTTAGTTACGAGGGGAAGCGGAAACACCATATATTTT	CASSLVTRGSGNTIYF	TRBV7-6	TRBJ1-3	NA	NA
TGTGCCAGTAGTATGATGTGGCAGTCTGACTACAATGAGCAGTTCTTC	CASSMMWQSDYNEQFF	TRBV19	TRBJ2-1	NA	NA
TGTGCCAGCTCACCACCAGGGGCTCGCCCATATGGCTACACCTTC	CASSPPGARPYGYTF	TRBV18	TRBJ1-2	NA	NA
TGTGCCAGCTCACCAGGGGCTAGCGGGAGGTACACAGATACGCAGTATTTT	CASSPGASGRYTDTQYF	TRBV18	TRBJ2-3	TRBD2	NA
TGTGCCAGCAGTCAAGGGAGTGGAACCAGACCTACCGAGCAGTACTTC	CASSQGSGTRPTEQYF	TRBV11-3	TRBJ2-7	NA	NA
TGTGCCAGCAGCTTCAAAGGACAGGGGGACTATGGCTACACCTTC	CASSFKGQGDYGYTF	TRBV9	TRBJ1-2	TRBD1	once
TGTGCCAGCAGTCCGGACAGGGGATACACCTTC	CASSPDRGYTF	TRBV2	TRBJ1-2	TRBD1	NA
TGTGCCAGCTCGTCCCGGGACGGAGCCTACAATGAGCAGTTCTTC	CASSSRDGAYNEQFF	TRBV18	TRBJ2-1	NA	NA
TGCAGCGTCGGACGTTGGGATCCTAGTTACAATGAGCAGTTCTTC	CSVGRWDPSYNEQFF	TRBV29-1	TRBJ2-1	NA	once
TGTGCCTGGACCCAACAGGGGGCTTATGGCTACACCTTC	CAWTQQGAYGYTF	TRBV30	TRBJ1-2	TRBD1	NA
TGCGCCAGCAGCCAAGAATCCAGCGGGGGGTACAATGAGCAGTTCTTC	CASSQESSGGYNEQFF	TRBV5-4	TRBJ2-1	TRBD2	NA
TGTGCCAGCAGCGCAACCAACAGGGAACTAGGTGAAAAACTGTTTTTT	CASSATNRELGEKLFF	TRBV7-9	TRBJ1-4	NA	NA
TGTGCCAGCAGCGTTAGCGGGGGGGAAGGGGAGACCCAGTACTTC	CASSVSGGEGETQYF	TRBV5-4	TRBJ2-5	TRBD2	NA
TGTGCCAGCAGTGAAAGTACGAACACCGGGGAGCTGTTTTTT	CASSESTNTGELFF	TRBV6-1	TRBJ2-2	NA	NA
TGCGCCAGCAGCCAAGATCTAGACATAAGGGGTTACTATGGCTACACCTTC	CASSQDLDIRGYYGYTF	TRBV4-3	TRBJ1-2	NA	NA
TGTGCCAGCAGCTTATTCGGACGGCACACAGATACGCAGTATTTT	CASSLFGRHTDTQYF	TRBV7-3	TRBJ2-3	NA	NA
TGTGCCAGCAGTTACACCGGGACCAACGAAGGTGAGCAGTACTTC	CASSYTGTNEGEQYF	TRBV6-5	TRBJ2-7	NA	NA
TGTGCCAGCGCTATGCTTGGCGGTTTTAATGAAAAACTGTTTTTT	CASAMLGGFNEKLFF	TRBV7-2	TRBJ1-4	NA	NA
TGTGCCAGCTCACCAGGGACAGGGACGGTGAACACTGAAGCTTTCTTT	CASSPGTGTVNTEAFF	TRBV18	TRBJ1-1	TRBD1	NA
TGTGCCAGCAGCGTAGCCGGGGGCGTAGGTAACGAGCAGTACTTC	CASSVAGGVGNEQYF	TRBV9	TRBJ2-7	NA	once
TGTGCCAGCAGCCCCGCGGGGTGGGATCGGACTGAAGCTTTCTTT	CASSPAGWDRTEAFF	TRBV7-2	TRBJ1-1	NA	NA
TGCGCCAGCAGCTTGGTAGGGACGGAGTATGGCTACACCTTC	CASSLVGTEYGYTF	TRBV5-1	TRBJ1-2	NA	NA
TGTGCCACCAGCAGGGACGTCCTTAGGAGCAATCAGCCCCAGCATTTT	CATSRDVLRSNQPQHF	TRBV15	TRBJ1-5	NA	NA
TGCGCCAGCAGCTCAGGGGAGAGCTCCTACAATGAGCAGTTCTTC	CASSSGESSYNEQFF	TRBV5-1	TRBJ2-1	NA	once
TGTGCCAGCACCTTCGGAGGAAACATTCAGTACTTC	CASTFGGNIQYF	TRBV7-9	TRBJ2-4	NA	NA
TGTGCCAGCAGCTCATCCGTTCGGGGTGAGCAGTTCTTC	CASSSSVRGEQFF	TRBV11-3	TRBJ2-1	NA	few
TGTGCCAGCAGCTTAGAGGGGCTGGCGCAGTTCTTC	CASSLEGLAQFF	TRBV7-8	TRBJ2-1	NA	NA
TGTGCCAGTAGTCTACAGGAGAGGAGCTCCTACGAGCAGTACTTC	CASSLQERSSYEQYF	TRBV19	TRBJ2-7	NA	few
TGCGCCAGCAGCCAAGGACTAGCGGGGGGAGAGCAGTTCTTC	CASSQGLAGGEQFF	TRBV5-1	TRBJ2-1	TRBD2	NA
TGTGCCAGCAGCCTTTGGGGGGGCACTGAAGCTTTCTTT	CASSLWGGTEAFF	TRBV6-6	TRBJ1-1	NA	NA
TGTGCCAGCAGCAGCCGGACAGGAGGGGATACGCAGTATTTT	CASSSRTGGDTQYF	TRBV11-3	TRBJ2-3	NA	NA
TGCGCCAGCAGCCAAGTGGGGACAGGCCCCTACGAGCAGTACTTC	CASSQVGTGPYEQYF	TRBV4-1	TRBJ2-7	TRBD1	NA
TGTGCCAGCAGCCAGCAACAGGGGGAGAATGAAAAACTGTTTTTT	CASSQQQGENEKLFF	TRBV4-2	TRBJ1-4	TRBD1	NA
TGTGCCAGTAGTGGAAGGGGGACAGCGTATAGCAATCAGCCCCAGCATTTT	CASSGRGTAYSNQPQHF	TRBV19	TRBJ1-5	TRBD1	NA
TGCGCCAGCAGCCAAGATAGGGAACGGAGTAGCCCGAGGAATGGGGCCAACGTCCTGACTTTC	CASSQDRERSSPRNGANVLTF	TRBV4-3	TRBJ2-6	NA	few